The 8 T cell receptor beta chains listed next were all sequenced from one sample in a study of PD-1 and CTLA-4 blockade in melanoma. TCRdb keeps only in-frame clones here, not all; method: immunoSEQ multiplex PCR. In the table there are around 31,000 clones, 85% to 95% of which are singletons. The specimen was CD8+ T cells from peripheral blood, collected from a patient given anti-PD-1 treatment. The receptors were sampled from a human donor with melanoma.

This chain links TRBV5-6 with TRBJ2-7, with D possibly being TRBD1 (5 bases). There are 14 residues in the CDR3. Germline CDR1 and CDR2: SGHDT and YYEEEE. Trimming took off 3 bases at V and 1 base at J, with 11 bases between the two ends. CDR3 sequence (DNA): TGTGCCAGCAGCTCGCTACCAGGGTCCTACGAGCAGTACTTC. Encoded protein: CASSSLPGSYEQYF.

This clone is a singleton in its sample. V usage is TRBV11-2 and J usage is TRBJ1-1; TRBD1 matches at 7 bases. After removal of 1 base from V and 1 base from J, the junction contained 12 bases not matched to a gene. There are 18 residues in the CDR3. Germline V CDR1 and CDR2: SGHAT, FQNNGV. CDR3 DNA: TGTGCCAGCAGCTTAGCAAATTTACCACAGGGGCCGAACACTGAAGCTTTCTTT. Amino acid sequence: CASSLANLPQGPNTEAFF.

This clone appeared a single time. DNA of the CDR3: TGTGCCAGTAGTACTAACGGCCAGGGAAATCAGCCCCAGCATTTT. This codes for CASSTNGQGNQPQHF. The chain recombines TRBV19 with TRBJ1-5; possibly TRBD1 for D (5 bases). The CDR3 is made up of 15 amino acids. The V end was cut by 4 bases, the J end by 4 bases, with 14 bases between. In germline, CDR1 is LNHDA, CDR2 SQIVND (reference sequence).

This clone occurred once. The V call is TRBV3-1 (or the pseudogene TRBV3-2), the J call TRBJ2-5, with a tentative D call TRBD2 (6 bases). This CDR3 region has 18 residues. The germline CDR1 and CDR2 sequences are LGHDT and YNNKEL (reference sequence). Trimming removed 1 base from V and 4 bases from J, with 22 bases in between. The CDR3 loop reads CASSQAIFGGGGLETQYF. CDR3 nucleotides: TGTGCCAGCAGCCAAGCAATTTTCGGGGGAGGTGGTTTAGAGACCCAGTACTTC.

The sample holds one count of this clone. This chain links TRBV7-9 with TRBJ2-7, with 11 bases fitting TRBD1. The germline V gene encodes CDR1 SEHNR and CDR2 FQNEAQ (reference sequence). This CDR3 has 12 amino acids. The J segment lost 7 bases and the V segment lost 8 bases, leaving 4 bases of the junction unmatched. The CDR3 protein is CASGDRGYEQYF. DNA for the CDR3: TGTGCCAGCGGGGACAGGGGGTATGAGCAGTACTTC.

The chain recombines TRBV29-1 with TRBJ1-2, with unresolved D. Germline lookup yields CDR1 SQVTM and CDR2 ANQGSEA. Trimming cost V 1 base and J 6 bases, with 12 bases left between them. The CDR3 extends over 13 amino acids. CDR3 in DNA: TGCAGCGTTGAAGGACGGGATGGTCATGGCTACACCTTC. This encodes CSVEGRDGHGYTF. The whole variable domain, filled in from reference TRBV29-1 and TRBJ1-2, reads SAVISQKPSRDICQRGTSLTIQCQVDSQVTMMFWYRQQPGQSLTLIATANQGSEATYESGFVIDKFPISRPNLTFSTLTVSNMSPEDSSIYLCSVEGRDGHGYTFGSGTRLTVV.

V is TRBV12-3 or TRBV12-4 and J is TRBJ1-1, with D perhaps matching TRBD1 (5 bases). Trimming shortened V by 6 bases and J by 11 bases, and 16 bases separated the two germline ends. The CDR3 contains 12 residues. DNA of the CDR3: TGTGCCAGCAGGGGACTTGCCCGAGAGGCTTTCTTT. It codes for CASRGLAREAFF.

V gene TRBV29-1 combines with J gene TRBJ1-1, with D possibly TRBD1 on 5 matching bases. This CDR3 region has 12 residues. The germline CDR1 and CDR2 sequences are SQVTM and ANQGSEA. Trimming pared 7 bases from V and 0 bases from J, leaving 9 bases between. CDR3 DNA sequence: TGCAGCGCTGGACATTTGAACACTGAAGCTTTCTTT. This gives the protein CSAGHLNTEAFF.